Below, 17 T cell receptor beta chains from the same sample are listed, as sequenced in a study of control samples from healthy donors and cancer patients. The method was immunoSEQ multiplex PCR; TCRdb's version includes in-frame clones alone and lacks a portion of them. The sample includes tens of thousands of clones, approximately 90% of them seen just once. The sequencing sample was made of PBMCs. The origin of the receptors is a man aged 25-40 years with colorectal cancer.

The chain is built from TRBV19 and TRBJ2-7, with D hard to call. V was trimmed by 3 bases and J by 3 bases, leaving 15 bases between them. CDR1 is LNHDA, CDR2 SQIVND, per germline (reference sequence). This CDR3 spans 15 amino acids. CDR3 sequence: CASSISPAGIYEQYF. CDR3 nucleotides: TGTGCCAGTAGTATTAGTCCGGCAGGAATCTACGAGCAGTACTTC.

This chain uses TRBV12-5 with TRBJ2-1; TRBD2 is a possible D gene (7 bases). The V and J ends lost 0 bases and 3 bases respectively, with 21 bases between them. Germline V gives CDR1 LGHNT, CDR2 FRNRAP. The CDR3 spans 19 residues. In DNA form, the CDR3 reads TGTGCTAGTGGTTTGGTAAGAGGAGAGGGGGGGGCCCACTACAATGAGCAGTTCTTC. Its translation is CASGLVRGEGGAHYNEQFF.

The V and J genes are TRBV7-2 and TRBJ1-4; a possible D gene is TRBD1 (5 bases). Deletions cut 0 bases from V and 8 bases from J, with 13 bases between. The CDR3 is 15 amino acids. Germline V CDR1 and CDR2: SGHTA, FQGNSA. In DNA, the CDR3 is TGTGCCAGCAGCTTAGCCCGGGAGGGGAAGGAAAAACTGTTTTTT. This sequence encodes CASSLAREGKEKLFF.

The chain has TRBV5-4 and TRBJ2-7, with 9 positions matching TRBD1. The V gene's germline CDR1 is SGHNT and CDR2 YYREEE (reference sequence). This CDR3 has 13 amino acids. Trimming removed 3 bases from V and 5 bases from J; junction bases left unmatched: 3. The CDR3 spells CASSWDREDEQYF. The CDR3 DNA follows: TGTGCCAGCAGCTGGGACAGGGAGGACGAGCAGTACTTC.

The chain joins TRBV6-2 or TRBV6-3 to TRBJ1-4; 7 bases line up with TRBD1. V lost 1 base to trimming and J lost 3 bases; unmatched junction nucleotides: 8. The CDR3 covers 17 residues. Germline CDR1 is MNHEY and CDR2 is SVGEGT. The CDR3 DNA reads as TGTGCCAGCAGTTACTTCCAGGGGGTGATCGCTAATGAAAAACTGTTTTTT. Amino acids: CASSYFQGVIANEKLFF.

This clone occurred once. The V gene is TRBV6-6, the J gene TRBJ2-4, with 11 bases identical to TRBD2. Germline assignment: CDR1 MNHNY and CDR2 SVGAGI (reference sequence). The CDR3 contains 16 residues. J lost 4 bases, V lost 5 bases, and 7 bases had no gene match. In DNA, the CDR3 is TGTGCCAGCAGTCCCCTCCTAGCGGGGGGAAAAAACATTCAGTACTTC. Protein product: CASSPLLAGGKNIQYF.

The CDR3 spells CASSLKSGAGETQYF. Written as DNA, the CDR3 is TGTGCCAGCAGCTTGAAGAGCGGGGCTGGGGAGACCCAGTACTTC. The V call is TRBV5-6, the J call TRBJ2-5, with 7 bases fitting TRBD2. V shed 1 base and J 5 bases; nucleotides not matched to a gene: 8. The germline CDR1 and CDR2 sequences are SGHDT and YYEEEE. The CDR3 has 15 residues.

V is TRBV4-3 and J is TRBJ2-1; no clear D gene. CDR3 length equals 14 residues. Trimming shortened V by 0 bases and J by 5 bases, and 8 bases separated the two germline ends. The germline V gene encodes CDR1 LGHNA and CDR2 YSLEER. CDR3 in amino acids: CASSQDYRDNEQFF. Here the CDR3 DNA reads TGCGCCAGCAGCCAAGACTACAGAGACAATGAGCAGTTCTTC.

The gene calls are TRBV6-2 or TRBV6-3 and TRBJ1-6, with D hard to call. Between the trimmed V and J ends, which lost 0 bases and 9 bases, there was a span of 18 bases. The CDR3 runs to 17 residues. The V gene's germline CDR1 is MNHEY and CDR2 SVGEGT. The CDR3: CASSYSNPEGLGSPLHF. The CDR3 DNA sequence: TGTGCCAGCAGTTACTCGAATCCAGAAGGTCTAGGTTCACCCCTCCACTTT.

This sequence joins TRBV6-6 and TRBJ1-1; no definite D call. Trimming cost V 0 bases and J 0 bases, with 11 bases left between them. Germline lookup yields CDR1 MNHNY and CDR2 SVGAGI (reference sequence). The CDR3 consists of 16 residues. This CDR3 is CASSYSIGRLNTEAFF. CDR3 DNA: TGTGCCAGCAGTTACTCGATAGGCAGACTGAACACTGAAGCTTTCTTT.

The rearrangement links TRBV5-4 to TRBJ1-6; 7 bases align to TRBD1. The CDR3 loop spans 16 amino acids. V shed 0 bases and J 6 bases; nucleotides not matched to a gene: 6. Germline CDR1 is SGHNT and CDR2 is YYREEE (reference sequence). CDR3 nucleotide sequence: TGTGCCAGCAGCTTGGCTCCCGGGACAGTTAATTCACCCCTCCACTTT. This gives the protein CASSLAPGTVNSPLHF.

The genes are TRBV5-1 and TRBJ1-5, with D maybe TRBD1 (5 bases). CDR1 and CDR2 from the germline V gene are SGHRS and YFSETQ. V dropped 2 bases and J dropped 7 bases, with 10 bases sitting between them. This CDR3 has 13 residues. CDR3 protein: CASSFGDGQPQHF. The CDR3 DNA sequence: TGCGCCAGCAGCTTTGGGGACGGACAGCCCCAGCATTTT.

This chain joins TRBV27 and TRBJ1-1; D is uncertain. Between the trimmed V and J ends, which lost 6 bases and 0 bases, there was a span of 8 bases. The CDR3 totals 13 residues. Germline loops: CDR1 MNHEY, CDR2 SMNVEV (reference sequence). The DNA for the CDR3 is TGTGCCAGCAGCAAGGCGTTGAACACTGAAGCTTTCTTT. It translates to CASSKALNTEAFF.

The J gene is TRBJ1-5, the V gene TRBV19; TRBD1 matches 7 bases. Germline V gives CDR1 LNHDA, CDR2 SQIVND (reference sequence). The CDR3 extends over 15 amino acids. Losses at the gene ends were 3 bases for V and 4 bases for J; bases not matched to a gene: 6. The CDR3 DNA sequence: TGTGCCAGTAGTATCGACAGGGTTGGGAATCAGCCCCAGCATTTT. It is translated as CASSIDRVGNQPQHF.

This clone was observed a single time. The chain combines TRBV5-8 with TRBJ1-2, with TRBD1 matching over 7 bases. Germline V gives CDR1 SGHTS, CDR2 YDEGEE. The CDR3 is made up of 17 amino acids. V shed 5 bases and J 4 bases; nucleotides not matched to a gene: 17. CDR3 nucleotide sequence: TGTGCCAGCAGACCCCGACAGGGCCAAGGCCTTGGCTATGGCTACACCTTC. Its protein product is CASRPRQGQGLGYGYTF.

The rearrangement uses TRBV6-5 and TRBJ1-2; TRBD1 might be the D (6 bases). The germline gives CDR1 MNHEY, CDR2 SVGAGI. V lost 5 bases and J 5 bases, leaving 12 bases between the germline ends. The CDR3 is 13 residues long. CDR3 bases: TGTGCCAGCAGTCCCTCGGGGACATATGGCTACACCTTC. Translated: CASSPSGTYGYTF.

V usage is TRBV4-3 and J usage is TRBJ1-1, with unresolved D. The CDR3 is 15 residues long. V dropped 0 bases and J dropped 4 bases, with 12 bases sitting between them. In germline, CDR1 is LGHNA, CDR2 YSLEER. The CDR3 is CASSQDLEVSTEAFF. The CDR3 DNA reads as TGCGCCAGCAGCCAAGATCTGGAGGTTAGCACTGAAGCTTTCTTT.